Listed below are T cell receptor beta chains from one sample, sequenced in a study of blood T cell repertoires in COVID-19. TCRdb's table, derived via immunoSEQ multiplex PCR, lists solely in-frame clones and lacks some. The sample has about 150,000 clones; approximately 83% are singletons. The sample was peripheral blood. The receptors derive from a man between 65 and 85 years old who had recovered from COVID-19. Each CDR3 is given with its conserved first and last residue. Fields, in order: V gene, J gene, D gene, clone size, CDR3 protein, CDR3 DNA. A D gene is named only where the DNA matches it firmly. Size is stated for part of the rows, as once, few or many counts, or as a class when the clone is expanded.

>TRBV6-5|TRBJ2-7|TRBD2|.
CASSTSGKSYEQYF
TGTGCCAGCAGTACTAGCGGGAAATCTTACGAGCAGTACTTC
>TRBV6-5|TRBJ1-4|TRBD1|.
CASSNTGGAREKLFF
TGTGCCAGCAGTAACACAGGGGGCGCGCGTGAAAAACTGTTTTTT
>TRBV7-9|TRBJ2-2|TRBD1|.
CASSPMGDSGTGELFF
TGTGCCAGCAGCCCGATGGGGGACAGTGGGACCGGGGAGCTGTTTTTT
>TRBV21-1|TRBJ1-1|.|.
CASSHTTGGYSGNTEAFF
TGTGCCAGCAGCCATACCACAGGGGGCTATTCGGGGAACACTGAAGCTTTCTTT
>TRBV7-8|TRBJ2-3|.|few
CASSVRDSGTDTQYF
TGTGCCAGCAGCGTCCGGGACTCCGGCACAGATACGCAGTATTTT
>TRBV30|TRBJ1-2|TRBD1|once
CAWSHLDTRGRDGYTF
TGTGCCTGGAGTCACCTTGATACCAGGGGGCGCGATGGCTACACCTTC
>TRBV4-2|TRBJ2-2|.|once
CASSQGLGGGDTGELFF
TGTGCCAGCAGCCAGGGCCTAGGAGGGGGCGACACCGGGGAGCTGTTTTTT
>TRBV10-3|TRBJ1-2|.|.
CAISETDFGYGYTF
TGTGCCATCAGTGAGACTGATTTCGGCTATGGCTACACCTTC
>TRBV20-1|TRBJ2-2|.|.
CSARSGELFF
TGCAGTGCTCGGTCCGGGGAGCTGTTTTTT
>TRBV7-2|TRBJ2-1|.|.
CASRPTGSSYNEQFF
TGTGCCAGCAGGCCAACTGGGAGCTCCTACAATGAGCAGTTCTTC
>TRBV15|TRBJ2-4|TRBD2|.
CATSSAGTKTTRGIQYF
TGTGCCACCAGCAGCGCAGGGACTAAGACGACTCGGGGCATTCAGTACTTC
>TRBV7-2|TRBJ1-3|.|few
CASSLGVSGNTIYF
TGTGCCAGCAGCTTAGGAGTGTCTGGAAACACCATATATTTT
>TRBV29-1|TRBJ2-5|TRBD1|.
CSVSTGIIETQYF
TGCAGCGTTTCGACAGGGATTATTGAGACCCAGTACTTC
>TRBV5-1|TRBJ2-1|.|.
CASSPMTGSHSNEQFF
TGCGCCAGCAGCCCGATGACAGGCTCCCATTCCAATGAGCAGTTCTTC
>TRBV7-2|TRBJ2-1|TRBD2|.
CASSLGGLAGSNEQFF
TGTGCCAGCAGCTTAGGGGGACTAGCGGGATCGAATGAGCAGTTCTTC
>TRBV19|TRBJ1-1|.|.
CASSIDPFRGDTEAFF
TGTGCCAGTAGTATAGATCCCTTCCGGGGGGACACTGAAGCTTTCTTT
>TRBV4-3|TRBJ1-4|TRBD1|.
CASSQQTGRWLTNEKLFF
TGCGCCAGCAGCCAGCAGACAGGGCGGTGGTTAACTAATGAAAAACTGTTTTTT
>TRBV20-1|TRBJ1-2|TRBD1|.
CSAGQGSGYTF
TGCAGTGCCGGACAGGGGTCTGGCTACACCTTC
>TRBV20-1|TRBJ1-1|.|.
CSASLGGNTEAFF
TGCAGTGCTAGTTTAGGGGGGAACACTGAAGCTTTCTTT
>TRBV5-6|TRBJ2-1|TRBD2|.
CASSPEELAGDSYNEQFF
TGTGCCAGCAGCCCCGAAGAACTAGCGGGAGACTCCTACAATGAGCAGTTCTTC
>TRBV11-2|TRBJ1-2|TRBD1|.
CASSSQGAGGYTF
TGTGCCAGCAGCTCCCAGGGGGCGGGAGGCTACACCTTC
>TRBV5-6|TRBJ2-2|TRBD1|.
CASSLSPTGTNTGELFF
TGTGCCAGCAGCTTGTCACCGACAGGGACGAACACCGGGGAGCTGTTTTTT
>TRBV28|TRBJ1-3|.|.
CASSRPLRSTGNTIYF
TGTGCCAGCAGTCGACCCTTAAGGAGTACTGGAAACACCATATATTTT
>TRBV6-1|TRBJ2-1|.|.
CASSESGLGEQFF
TGTGCCAGCAGTGAAAGCGGCCTCGGTGAGCAGTTCTTC
>TRBV7-9|TRBJ2-1|TRBD2|.
CASSTRGREEAYNEQFF
TGTGCCAGCAGCACCAGAGGGCGGGAGGAGGCCTACAATGAGCAGTTCTTC
>TRBV5-8|TRBJ1-5|TRBD1|few
CASTPGQGARPQHF
TGTGCCAGCACCCCGGGACAGGGTGCCCGGCCCCAGCATTTT
>TRBV19|TRBJ2-1|TRBD1|.
CASSLHRGGNEQFF
TGTGCCAGTAGTCTCCACAGGGGTGGTAATGAGCAGTTCTTC
>TRBV5-1|TRBJ1-5|TRBD1|.
CASSPGQGSNQPQHF
TGCGCCAGCAGCCCGGGACAGGGTAGCAATCAGCCCCAGCATTTT
>TRBV18|TRBJ1-4|.|.
CASSPSEGREKLFF
TGTGCCAGCTCACCAAGTGAGGGAAGGGAAAAACTGTTTTTT
>TRBV1|TRBJ2-2|.|.
CTSSPWRATGTSGNTGELFF
TGCACCAGCAGTCCTTGGCGGGCCACTGGGACTAGCGGGAACACCGGGGAGCTGTTTTTT
>TRBV5-1|TRBJ1-6|TRBD1|.
CASSYGQEGILMSPLHF
TGCGCCAGCAGCTACGGACAGGAAGGAATACTAATGTCACCCCTCCACTTT
>TRBV7-2|TRBJ2-7|.|.
CASSLEEGYYEQYF
TGTGCCAGCAGCTTAGAGGAGGGCTACTACGAGCAGTACTTC
>TRBV27|TRBJ1-1|TRBD1|once
CASRFLRTGGNTEAFF
TGTGCCAGCAGATTCCTGAGGACAGGGGGGAACACTGAAGCTTTCTTT
>TRBV6-5|TRBJ1-3|.|.
CASSYAQGNTIYF
TGTGCCAGCAGTTACGCACAAGGAAACACCATATATTTT
>TRBV29-1|TRBJ1-2|.|.
CSVWTGYGYTF
TGCAGCGTTTGGACGGGATATGGCTACACCTTC
>TRBV7-6|TRBJ2-5|.|.
CASSPTPGAGQETQYF
TGTGCCAGCAGCCCAACCCCCGGGGCGGGACAAGAGACCCAGTACTTC
>TRBV7-3|TRBJ1-6|.|.
CASSQTGRARSPLHF
TGTGCCAGCAGTCAAACGGGCAGGGCGAGATCACCCCTCCACTTT
>TRBV25-1|TRBJ1-2|TRBD1|once
CASSEFAGTGYRGYTF
TGTGCCAGCAGTGAATTTGCCGGGACAGGGTATCGTGGCTACACCTTC
>TRBV27|TRBJ2-1|.|.
CASSSNNEQFF
TGTGCCAGCAGTTCAAACAATGAGCAGTTCTTC
>TRBV7-9|TRBJ1-6|.|.
CASSPSGGQGSPLHF
TGTGCCAGCAGCCCCAGCGGGGGGCAGGGTTCACCCCTCCACTTT
>TRBV29-1|TRBJ2-2|TRBD2|.
CSAWTSGVAGELFF
TGCAGCGCTTGGACTAGCGGGGTCGCCGGGGAGCTGTTTTTT
>TRBV7-9|TRBJ2-3|TRBD1|medium-sized
CASSLRSDRGTDTQYF
TGTGCCAGCAGCTTACGGTCGGACAGGGGCACAGATACGCAGTATTTT
>TRBV5-4|TRBJ2-4|.|few
CASSLWETNIQYF
TGTGCCAGCAGCTTGTGGGAGACAAACATTCAGTACTTC
>TRBV27|TRBJ1-4|TRBD1|.
CASSLVGQGATNEKLFF
TGTGCCAGCAGTTTAGTAGGACAGGGGGCAACTAATGAAAAACTGTTTTTT
>TRBV15|TRBJ1-2|.|.
CATSGPLGFYGYTF
TGTGCCACCAGCGGCCCCCTAGGCTTCTATGGCTACACCTTC
>TRBV10-2|TRBJ2-7|.|once
CASSVNRNYEQYF
TGCGCCAGCAGTGTGAACAGGAACTACGAGCAGTACTTC
>TRBV19|TRBJ2-5|TRBD1|.
CASARDRGVETQYF
TGTGCCAGTGCCCGGGACAGGGGTGTAGAGACCCAGTACTTC
>TRBV7-3|TRBJ2-1|TRBD2|.
CASSLMASGVLNEQFF
TGTGCCAGCAGCTTAATGGCTAGCGGGGTCTTGAATGAGCAGTTCTTC